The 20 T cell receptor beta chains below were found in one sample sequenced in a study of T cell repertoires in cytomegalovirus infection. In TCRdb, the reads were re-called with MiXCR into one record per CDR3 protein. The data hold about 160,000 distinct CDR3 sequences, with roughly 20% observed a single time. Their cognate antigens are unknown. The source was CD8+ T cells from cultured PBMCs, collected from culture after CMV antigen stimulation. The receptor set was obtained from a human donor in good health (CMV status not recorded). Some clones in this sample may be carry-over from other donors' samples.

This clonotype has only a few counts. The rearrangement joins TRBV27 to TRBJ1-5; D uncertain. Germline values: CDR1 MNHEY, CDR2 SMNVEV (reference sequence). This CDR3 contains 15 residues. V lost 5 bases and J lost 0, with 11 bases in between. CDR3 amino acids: CASSPDHYSNQPQHF. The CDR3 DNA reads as TGTGCCAGCAGTCCTGACCATTATAGCAATCAGCCCCAGCATTTT.

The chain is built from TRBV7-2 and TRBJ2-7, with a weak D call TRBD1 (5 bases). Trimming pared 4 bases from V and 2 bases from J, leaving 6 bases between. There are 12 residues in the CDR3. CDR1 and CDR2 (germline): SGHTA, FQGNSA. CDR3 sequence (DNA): TGTGCCAGCAGCTCCAGGGCCTACGAGCAGTACTTC. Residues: CASSSRAYEQYF.

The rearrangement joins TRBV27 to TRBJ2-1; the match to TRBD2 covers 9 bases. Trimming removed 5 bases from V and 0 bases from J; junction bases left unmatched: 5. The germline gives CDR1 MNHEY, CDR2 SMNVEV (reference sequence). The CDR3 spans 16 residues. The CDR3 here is CASSRSGGGSYNEQFF. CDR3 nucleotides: TGTGCCAGCAGTCGTAGCGGGGGAGGCTCCTACAATGAGCAGTTCTTC.

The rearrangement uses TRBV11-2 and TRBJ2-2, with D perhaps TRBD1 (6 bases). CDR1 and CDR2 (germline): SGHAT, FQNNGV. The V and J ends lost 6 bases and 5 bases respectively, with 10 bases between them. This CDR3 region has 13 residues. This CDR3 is CASRYRVTGELFF. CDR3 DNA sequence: TGTGCCAGCAGATACAGGGTAACCGGGGAGCTGTTTTTT.

The CDR3 reads CAWSEGTSSYNEQFF. CDR3 nucleotides: TGTGCCTGGAGTGAGGGGACGAGCTCCTACAATGAGCAGTTCTTC. The chain employs TRBV30 and TRBJ2-1; the D call may be TRBD1 or TRBD2 (5 bases each). V was trimmed by 1 base and J by 0 bases, leaving 10 bases between them. This CDR3 is built from 15 residues. The germline V gene has CDR1 GTSNPN and CDR2 SVGIG (reference sequence).

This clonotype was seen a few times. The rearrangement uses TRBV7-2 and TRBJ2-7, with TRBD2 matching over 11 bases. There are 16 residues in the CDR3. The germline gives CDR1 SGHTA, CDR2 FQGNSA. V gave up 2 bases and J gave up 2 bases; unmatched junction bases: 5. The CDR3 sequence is CASSLRLAGPTYEQYF. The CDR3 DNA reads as TGTGCCAGCAGCTTAAGACTAGCGGGGCCTACCTACGAGCAGTACTTC.

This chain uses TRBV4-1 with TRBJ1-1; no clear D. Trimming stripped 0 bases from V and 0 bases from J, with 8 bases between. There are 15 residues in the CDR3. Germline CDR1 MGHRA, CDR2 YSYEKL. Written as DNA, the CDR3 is TGCGCCAGCAGCCAAGACCCATCCATGAACACTGAAGCTTTCTTT. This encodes CASSQDPSMNTEAFF.

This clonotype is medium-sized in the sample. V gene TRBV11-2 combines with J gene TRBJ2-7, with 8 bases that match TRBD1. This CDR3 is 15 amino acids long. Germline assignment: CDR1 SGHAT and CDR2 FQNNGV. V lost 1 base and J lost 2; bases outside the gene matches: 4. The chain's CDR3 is CASSLGTGIAYEQYF. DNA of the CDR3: TGTGCCAGCAGCTTAGGGACAGGGATCGCCTACGAGCAGTACTTC.

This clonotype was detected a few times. Here the CDR3 reads CASSYLGELNTEAFF. The CDR3 DNA sequence: TGTGCCAGCAGTTACTTGGGGGAATTGAACACTGAAGCTTTCTTT. The chain is built from TRBV6-2 or TRBV6-3 and TRBJ1-1; a possible D gene is TRBD1 (5 bases). CDR1 and CDR2 (germline): MNHEY, SVGEGT. V shed 1 base and J shed 0 bases, with 9 bases lying between them. The CDR3 spans 15 residues.

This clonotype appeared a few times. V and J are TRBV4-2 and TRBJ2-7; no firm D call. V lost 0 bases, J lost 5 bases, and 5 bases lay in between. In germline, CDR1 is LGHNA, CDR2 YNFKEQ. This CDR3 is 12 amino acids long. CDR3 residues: CASSQDSHEQYF. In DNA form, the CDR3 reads TGTGCCAGCAGCCAAGATTCCCACGAGCAGTACTTC.

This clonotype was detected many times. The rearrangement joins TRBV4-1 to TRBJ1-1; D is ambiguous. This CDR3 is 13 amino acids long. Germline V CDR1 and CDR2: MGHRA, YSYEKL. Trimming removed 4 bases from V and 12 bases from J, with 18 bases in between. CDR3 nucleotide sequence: TGCGCCAGCAGCCCCTCCGGGCTCCAGAACTCTTTCTTT. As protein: CASSPSGLQNSFF.

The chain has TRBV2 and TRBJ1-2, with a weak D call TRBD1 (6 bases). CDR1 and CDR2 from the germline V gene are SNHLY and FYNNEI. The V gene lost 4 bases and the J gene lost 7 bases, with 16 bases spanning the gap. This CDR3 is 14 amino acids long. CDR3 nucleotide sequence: TGTGCCAGCAGTGGGACTCCGGGGGGCGGTGGCTACACCTTC. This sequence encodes CASSGTPGGGGYTF.

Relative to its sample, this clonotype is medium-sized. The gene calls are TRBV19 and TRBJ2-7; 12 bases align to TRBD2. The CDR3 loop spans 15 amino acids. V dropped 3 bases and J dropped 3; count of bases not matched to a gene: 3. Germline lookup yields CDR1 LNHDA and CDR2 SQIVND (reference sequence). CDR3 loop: CASSIGTSGRYEQYF. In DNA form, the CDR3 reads TGTGCCAGTAGTATCGGGACTAGCGGGCGCTACGAGCAGTACTTC.

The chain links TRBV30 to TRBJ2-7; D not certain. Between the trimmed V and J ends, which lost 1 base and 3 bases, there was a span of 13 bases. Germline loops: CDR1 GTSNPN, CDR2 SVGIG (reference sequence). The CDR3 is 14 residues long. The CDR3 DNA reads TGTGCCTGGAGTGAATCAGTTCAGGTCTACGAGCAGTACTTC. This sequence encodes CAWSESVQVYEQYF.

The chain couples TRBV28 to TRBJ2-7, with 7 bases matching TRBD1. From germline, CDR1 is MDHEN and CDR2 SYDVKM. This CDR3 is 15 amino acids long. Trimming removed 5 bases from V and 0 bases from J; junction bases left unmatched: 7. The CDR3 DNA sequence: TGTGCCAGCAGTAAATATCGGGACAGCTCCTACGAGCAGTACTTC. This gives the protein CASSKYRDSSYEQYF.

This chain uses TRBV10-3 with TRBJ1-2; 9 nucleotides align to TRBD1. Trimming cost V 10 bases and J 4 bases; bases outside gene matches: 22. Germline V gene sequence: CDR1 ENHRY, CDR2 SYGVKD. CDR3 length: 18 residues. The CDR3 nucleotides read TGTGCCACCCTGGAAAGCGCCAGAACAGGGGGCCTCGCCTATGGCTACACCTTC. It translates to CATLESARTGGLAYGYTF.

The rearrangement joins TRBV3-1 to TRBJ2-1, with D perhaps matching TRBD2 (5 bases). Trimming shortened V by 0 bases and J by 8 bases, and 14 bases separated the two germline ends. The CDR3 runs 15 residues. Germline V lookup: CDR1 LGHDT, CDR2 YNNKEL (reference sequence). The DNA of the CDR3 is TGTGCCAGCAGCCAAGAGGACTTACGCCTCGATGAGCAGTTCTTC. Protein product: CASSQEDLRLDEQFF.

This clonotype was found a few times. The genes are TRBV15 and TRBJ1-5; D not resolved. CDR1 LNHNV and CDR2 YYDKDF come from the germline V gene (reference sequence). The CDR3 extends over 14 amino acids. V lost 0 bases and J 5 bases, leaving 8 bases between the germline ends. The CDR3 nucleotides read TGTGCCACCAGCAGAGACCTGACCCATCAGCCCCAGCATTTT. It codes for CATSRDLTHQPQHF.

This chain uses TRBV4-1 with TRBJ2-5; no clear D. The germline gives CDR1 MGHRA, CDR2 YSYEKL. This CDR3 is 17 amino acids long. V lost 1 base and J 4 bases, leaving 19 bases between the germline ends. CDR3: CASSQGRKIDGRETQYF. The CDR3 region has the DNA TGCGCCAGCAGCCAAGGACGGAAGATAGATGGGCGAGAGACCCAGTACTTC.

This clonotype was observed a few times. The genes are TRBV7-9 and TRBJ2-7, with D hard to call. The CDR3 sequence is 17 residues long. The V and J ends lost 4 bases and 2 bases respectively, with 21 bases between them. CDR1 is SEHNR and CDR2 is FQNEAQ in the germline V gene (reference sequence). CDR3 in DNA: TGTGCCAGCAGCTCCCGAGACCGGACGGCAATGGCCTACGAGCAGTACTTC. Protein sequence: CASSSRDRTAMAYEQYF.